This T cell receptor (beta chain) was obtained from a study of CD8 T cells in Susac syndrome. Regarding the study as a whole: The study's TCR sequencing and HLA analysis covered a relatively small number of individuals, and the study acknowledged this.

About 0.45 to 1 ug RNA was reverse transcribed with random hexamers. Amplification of TCR beta CDR3 was carried out by immunoSEQ multiplex PCR, which covered 54 Vbeta and 13 Jbeta segments. TCRdb reprocessed the immunoSEQ multiplex PCR reads with MiXCR, giving one entry per CDR3 protein. The table includes 180,000 or so distinct CDR3 sequences, 90% to 95% detected once. Sequencing of TCR beta was performed on blood CD8+ and CD4+ T cells. The authors negatively isolated CD8+ and CD4+ T cells and FACS-enriched TEMRA cells. For this clonotype: Antigen unknown.

J gave up 5 bases and V 1 base, and 11 bases lay outside the gene matches. Germline CDR1 reads LNHDA; CDR2 reads SQIVND (reference sequence). The CDR3 has 17 residues. This TCR was sampled from a human donor in good health. The sequenced sample consisted of CD4+ T cells from PBMCs. The rearrangement joins TRBV19 to TRBJ1-5; 7 nucleotides agree with TRBD1. The CDR3 coding sequence is TGTGCCAGTAGTATAGGACAGGGTTTCCCCGTTGATCAGCCCCAGCATTTT. Amino acids: CASSIGQGFPVDQPQHF.